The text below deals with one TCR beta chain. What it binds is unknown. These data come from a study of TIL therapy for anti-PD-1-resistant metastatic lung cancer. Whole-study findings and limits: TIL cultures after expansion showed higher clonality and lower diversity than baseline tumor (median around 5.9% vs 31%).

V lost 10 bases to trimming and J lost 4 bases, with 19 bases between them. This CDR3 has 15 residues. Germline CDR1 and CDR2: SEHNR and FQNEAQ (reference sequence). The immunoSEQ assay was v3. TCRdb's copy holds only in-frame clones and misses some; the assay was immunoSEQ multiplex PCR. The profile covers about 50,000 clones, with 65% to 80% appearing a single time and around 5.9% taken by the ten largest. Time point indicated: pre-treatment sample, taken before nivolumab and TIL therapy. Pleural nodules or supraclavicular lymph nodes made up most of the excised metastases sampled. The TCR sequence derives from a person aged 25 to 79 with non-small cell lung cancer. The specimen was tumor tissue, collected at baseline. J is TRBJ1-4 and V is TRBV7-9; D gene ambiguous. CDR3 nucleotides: TGTGCCACCCGGCGGGTCAGGCGGGTTAATGAAAAACTGTTTTTT. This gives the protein CATRRVRRVNEKLFF. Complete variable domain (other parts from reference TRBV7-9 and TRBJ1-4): DTGVSQNPRHKITKRGQNVTFRCDPISEHNRLYWYRQTLGQGPEFLTYFQNEAQLEKSRLLSDRFSAERPKGSFSTLEIQRTEQGDSAMYLCATRRVRRVNEKLFFGSGTQLSVL.